This entry concerns a single TCR beta chain. This table comes from immunoSEQ multiplex PCR, and its TCRdb copy is limited to in-frame clones, with some not included. The data contain under 6,000 clones, roughly three quarters of them singletons. This specimen belongs to a study of T cell repertoires in ileal Crohn's disease. Germline V gene lookup returns CDR1 SQVTM and CDR2 ANQGSEA. The CDR3 consists of 13 residues. Trimming took 4 bases from V and 10 from J; bases not matched to a gene: 8. This sequence originates from an adult with Crohn's disease. The sample taken for sequencing was ileal tissue. The chain links TRBV29-1 to TRBJ2-1; 9 nucleotides agree with TRBD2. CDR3 sequence (DNA): TGCAGCGTTGTGTCTGGAGCGGGGGGCGAGCAGTTCTTC. This encodes CSVVSGAGGEQFF.